The clone carrying this T cell receptor beta chain was counted many times. The sample belongs to a study of T cells in Graves' hyperthyroidism and ophthalmopathy. RNA transcripts were the template for amplifying TCR beta CDR3 regions. During a first-round RT-PCR of the TCR CDR3, the HTBI primer set was used. MiXCR, applied by TCRdb to the multiplex PCR reads, yields one record per CDR3 protein. The sample has approximately 320,000 distinct CDR3 sequences, around 16% seen once. This CDR3 region has 14 residues. Germline CDR1 is LGHDT and CDR2 is YNNKEL (reference sequence). The germline V and J ends were trimmed by 0 bases and 6 bases, with 9 bases remaining between them.

Sequencing was done on a sample of blood. This sequence joins TRBV3-1 and TRBJ2-1; no clear D. This clonotype was sampled from a young man with Graves' hyperthyroidism. CDR3 nucleotides: TGTGCCAGCAGCCAAGACCGAGCTACCAATGAGCAGTTCTTC. Its protein is CASSQDRATNEQFF.